These 30 T cell receptor beta chains were all obtained from the same sample, sequenced in a study of Ad26.COV2.S vaccination and SARS-CoV-2 variants. Here immunoSEQ multiplex PCR was the method, and the copy in TCRdb shows in-frame clones only, minus some. The sample carries under 400,000 clones, over 75% recorded once. The treatment is: about 20 received Ad26.COV2.S at low or high dose, single or two shots; 5 received placebo; per-sample allocation not given. Sampling occurred on day 63 after the first vaccine or placebo injection. Material: peripheral blood, obtained in a trial of Ad26.COV2.S vaccine versus placebo. These receptors originate from a person between 18 and 65 years old who received the Ad26.COV2.S COVID-19 vaccine or a placebo.

The chain is built from TRBV7-8 and TRBJ2-6; D possibly corresponds to TRBD1 (6 bases). Trimming took off 3 bases at V and 0 bases at J, with 12 bases between the two ends. This CDR3 is built from 17 residues. The germline V gene has CDR1 SGHVS and CDR2 FQNEAQ. The CDR3: CASSFDRQYSGANVLTF. The CDR3 DNA follows: TGTGCCAGCAGCTTCGACAGGCAGTACTCTGGGGCCAACGTCCTGACTTTC.

The gene calls are TRBV30 and TRBJ1-1; D gene ambiguous. The CDR3 is made up of 12 amino acids. Germline V gene lookup returns CDR1 GTSNPN and CDR2 SVGIG (reference sequence). The ends were cut back, 3 bases at V and 6 bases at J, with 11 bases in the middle. CDR3 protein: CAWRALRAEAFF. CDR3 nucleotide sequence: TGTGCCTGGAGAGCCTTGAGGGCTGAAGCTTTCTTT.

This chain connects TRBV4-1 to TRBJ2-3, with D possibly matching TRBD2 (5 bases). Per germline, CDR1 MGHRA and CDR2 YSYEKL. With 4 bases removed from V and 5 bases from J, the gap between germline ends came to 13 bases. The CDR3 has 14 amino acids. The CDR3 DNA is TGCGCCAGCAGCCCCGGGGAAGGCCAAGATACGCAGTATTTT. Encoded protein: CASSPGEGQDTQYF.

The rearrangement uses TRBV9 and TRBJ1-6; TRBD1 matches at 7 bases. The CDR3 is 16 residues long. The trim removed 0 bases at V and 9 bases at J, leaving 9 bases unmatched. Germline V gene lookup returns CDR1 SGDLS and CDR2 YYNGEE. The CDR3 is CASSVAGGQGGSPLHF. The CDR3 DNA reads TGTGCCAGCAGCGTAGCTGGAGGGCAGGGGGGTTCACCCCTCCACTTT. Combining the CDR3 with reference TRBV9 and TRBJ1-6 gives the whole variable domain DSGVTQTPKHLITATGQRVTLRCSPRSGDLSVYWYQQSLDQGLQFLIQYYNGEERAKGNILERFSAQQFPDLHSELNLSSLELGDSALYFCASSVAGGQGGSPLHFGNGTRLTVT.

The rearrangement links TRBV18 to TRBJ1-6; TRBD1 agrees at 9 bases. Germline V lookup: CDR1 KGHSH, CDR2 LQKENI. The length of the CDR3 is 12 residues. V lost 3 bases to trimming and J lost 16 bases; unmatched junction nucleotides: 4. CDR3 protein: CASSPVGQGLHF. As DNA, the CDR3 is TGTGCCAGCTCACCTGTAGGACAGGGGCTCCACTTT.

This chain links TRBV7-2 with TRBJ1-3, with D unresolved. This CDR3 is 17 amino acids long. Trimming cost V 5 bases and J 4 bases, with 21 bases left between them. CDR1 and CDR2 from the germline V gene are SGHTA and FQGNSA. CDR3 in amino acids: CASSPLGPGTFGNTIYF. The CDR3 DNA is TGTGCCAGCAGCCCCCTCGGGCCAGGTACTTTCGGAAACACCATATATTTT.

The rearrangement links TRBV5-4 to TRBJ1-5, with a tentative D call TRBD1 (5 bases). The CDR3 contains 13 residues. The germline gives CDR1 SGHNT, CDR2 YYREEE (reference sequence). V was clipped by 4 bases and J by 5 bases, with 10 bases between them. CDR3 loop: CASSHWGDQPQHF. For the CDR3, the DNA is TGTGCCAGCAGCCACTGGGGGGATCAGCCCCAGCATTTT.

The genes are TRBV2 and TRBJ2-3, with D possibly matching TRBD2 (7 bases). CDR3 length: 16 amino acids. Germline V gives CDR1 SNHLY, CDR2 FYNNEI. V was cut by 5 bases and J by 2 bases, with 17 bases left in between. CDR3: CASSILGGGITDTQYF. The CDR3, as DNA: TGTGCCAGCAGTATCCTGGGGGGGGGCATCACAGATACGCAGTATTTT.

The genes are TRBV28 and TRBJ2-7; a weak D match, TRBD2 (5 bases). The V and J ends lost 2 bases and 0 bases respectively, with 8 bases between them. Per germline, CDR1 MDHEN and CDR2 SYDVKM. The CDR3 is made up of 14 amino acids. In nucleotides, the CDR3 is TGTGCCAGCAGTTTAACTGGGAGCTCCTACGAGCAGTACTTC. It codes for CASSLTGSSYEQYF.

The chain employs TRBV2 and TRBJ2-7; TRBD2 matches at 8 bases. The germline V gene has CDR1 SNHLY and CDR2 FYNNEI. CDR3 size: 14 residues. The V gene end was trimmed by 1 base and the J gene end by 3 bases; junction bases not matched to a gene: 2. The CDR3 bases are TGTGCCAGCAGTGAAGTACTAGCGGACTACGAGCAGTACTTC. Translating it yields CASSEVLADYEQYF.

The chain employs TRBV5-6 and TRBJ2-7, with unresolved D. The V end was cut by 3 bases, the J end by 1 base, with 11 bases between. The CDR3 sequence is 14 residues long. The germline gives CDR1 SGHDT, CDR2 YYEEEE. CDR3 residues: CASSSHAVSYEQYF. CDR3 in DNA: TGTGCCAGCAGCTCACACGCGGTGTCCTACGAGCAGTACTTC.

The J gene is TRBJ1-4, the V gene TRBV4-1; tentative D call: TRBD1 (5 bases). The germline gives CDR1 MGHRA, CDR2 YSYEKL. This CDR3 region has 16 residues. V was clipped by 0 bases and J by 12 bases, with 20 bases between them. CDR3 sequence (DNA): TGCGCCAGCAGCCAAGACGTAGGAAAGGGGTCGGTGGAACTGTTTTTT. The encoded protein is CASSQDVGKGSVELFF.

The chain has TRBV5-4 and TRBJ2-7; 7 bases match TRBD1. With 3 bases clipped from V and 0 bases from J, the junction kept 6 bases outside the gene matches. The germline gives CDR1 SGHNT, CDR2 YYREEE (reference sequence). CDR3 size: 15 residues. Written as DNA, the CDR3 is TGTGCCAGCAGCTCCGGGACAGTCAGCTCCTACGAGCAGTACTTC. Translation: CASSSGTVSSYEQYF.

This chain uses TRBV7-2 with TRBJ1-2, with D unresolved. Trimming stripped 5 bases from V and 5 bases from J, with 18 bases between. The CDR3 is 15 amino acids. In germline, CDR1 is SGHTA, CDR2 FQGNSA. Here the CDR3 reads CASSPLGQESYGYTF. The CDR3 DNA reads as TGTGCCAGCAGCCCTCTAGGGCAGGAAAGTTATGGCTACACCTTC.

This clone came up a few times. CDR3 amino acids: CASSQDRTSGGRGAGELFF. CDR3 DNA sequence: TGCGCCAGCAGCCAAGACCGGACTAGCGGGGGGCGGGGCGCCGGGGAGCTGTTTTTT. The genes are TRBV4-3 and TRBJ2-2, with TRBD2 identical over 14 bases. The J segment lost 6 bases and the V segment lost 0 bases, leaving 9 bases of the junction unmatched. The germline gives CDR1 LGHNA, CDR2 YSLEER. The CDR3 runs to 19 residues.

This chain connects TRBV27 to TRBJ1-1, with TRBD1 identical over 9 bases. After removal of 4 bases from V and 4 bases from J, the junction contained 4 bases not matched to a gene. CDR1 MNHEY and CDR2 SMNVEV come from the germline V gene (reference sequence). The CDR3 covers 14 residues. This CDR3 is CASSSTGGVTEAFF. Here the CDR3 DNA reads TGTGCCAGCAGTTCCACAGGGGGCGTCACTGAAGCTTTCTTT.

V and J are TRBV5-1 and TRBJ2-7, with 12 bases aligning to TRBD2. The CDR3 has 18 residues. V lost 4 bases and J lost 6; bases outside the gene matches: 17. Germline lookup yields CDR1 SGHRS and CDR2 YFSETQ. This CDR3 is CASSPLAGGLGIFSEQYF. The CDR3 DNA reads TGCGCCAGCAGCCCACTAGCGGGGGGCCTAGGGATCTTCTCCGAGCAGTACTTC.

This chain connects TRBV21-1 to TRBJ1-1. TRBV21-1 is reported as a pseudogene. The CDR3 consists of 15 residues. The CDR3 protein is CASSGSRPIGPEAFF. CDR3 nucleotide sequence: TGTGCCAGCAGTGGCAGCCGCCCGATTGGACCTGAAGCTTTCTTT.

This clone was recorded once. The rearrangement uses TRBV18 and TRBJ2-2, with D hard to call. Germline CDR1 KGHSH, CDR2 LQKENI. The CDR3 has 15 residues. V was trimmed by 1 base and J by 2 bases, leaving 8 bases between them. The CDR3 loop is CASSPLSPNTGELFF. In nucleotides, the CDR3 is TGTGCCAGCTCACCACTGTCTCCAAACACCGGGGAGCTGTTTTTT. Based on the CDR3 plus reference TRBV18 and TRBJ2-2, the full variable domain is NAGVMQNPRHLVRRRGQEARLRCSPMKGHSHVYWYRQLPEEGLKFMVYLQKENIIDESGMPKERFSAEFPKEGPSILRIQQVVRGDSAAYFCASSPLSPNTGELFFGEGSRLTVL.

On this clone itself: The DNA is omitted, as the CDR3 cannot be located on it reliably, and the CDR3 follows TCRdb's listing. The rearrangement links TRBV5-5 to TRBJ1-6. The CDR3 totals 19 residues, both ends included. Germline values: CDR1 SGHKS, CDR2 YYEKEE (reference sequence). The CDR3 is CASSSLSGPRGSYNSPLHF.

J is TRBJ1-6 and V is TRBV6-5, with unresolved D. Germline CDR1 is MNHEY and CDR2 is SVGAGI. V lost 6 bases, J lost 3 bases, and 9 bases lay in between. The CDR3 loop spans 14 amino acids. The CDR3 nucleotides are TGTGCCAGCAGGCGGCGCCACTATAATTCACCCCTCCACTTT. It codes for CASRRRHYNSPLHF.

The rearrangement links TRBV4-1 to TRBJ1-2; the D gene is possibly TRBD1 (6 bases). Germline V gene lookup returns CDR1 MGHRA and CDR2 YSYEKL. Trimming left V 0 bases short and J 12 bases short, with 17 bases between. The CDR3 is 14 amino acids. CDR3 in amino acids: CASSQDPHREVDTF. DNA for the CDR3: TGCGCCAGCAGCCAAGACCCTCACAGGGAGGTGGACACCTTC.

V gene TRBV7-9 combines with J gene TRBJ2-7; D might be TRBD1 (5 bases). This CDR3 comprises 17 residues. The ends were cut back, 3 bases at V and 0 bases at J, with 18 bases in the middle. Germline V lookup: CDR1 SEHNR, CDR2 FQNEAQ (reference sequence). The CDR3 DNA is TGTGCCAGCAGCTTGGCCCCAGGACAATCGAGCTCCTACGAGCAGTACTTC. Translated, it gives CASSLAPGQSSSYEQYF.

This rearrangement joins TRBV7-8 to TRBJ2-2, with D tentatively TRBD2 (5 bases). Trimming removed 4 bases at V and 6 bases at J, with 9 bases between. The CDR3 covers 13 residues. Germline CDR1 reads SGHVS; CDR2 reads FQNEAQ. CDR3 amino acids: CASSYREPGELFF. The CDR3 bases are TGTGCCAGCAGCTATAGGGAGCCCGGGGAGCTGTTTTTT. Filled out from reference TRBV7-8 and TRBJ2-2, the complete variable domain reads GAGVSQSPRYKVAKRGQDVALRCDPISGHVSLFWYQQALGQGPEFLTYFQNEAQLDKSGLPSDRFFAERPEGSVSTLKIQRTQQEDSAVYLCASSYREPGELFFGEGSRLTVL.

This rearrangement joins TRBV6-5 to TRBJ1-6; 7 bases are shared with TRBD1. The CDR3 extends over 13 amino acids. The ends lost 8 bases at V and 7 bases at J; junction bases unmatched: 5. Germline assignment: CDR1 MNHEY and CDR2 SVGAGI. The CDR3 coding sequence is TGTGCCAGCCACCAGGGGGGCAATTCACCCCTCCACTTT. Its protein product is CASHQGGNSPLHF.

The rearrangement joins TRBV4-3 to TRBJ2-7, with 9 bases fitting TRBD1. The germline V gene encodes CDR1 LGHNA and CDR2 YSLEER. This CDR3 region has 15 residues. V lost 2 bases, J lost 3 bases, and 5 bases stayed unmatched. The chain's CDR3 is CASSQSRDRVYEQYF. Here the CDR3 DNA reads TGCGCCAGCAGCCAATCCCGGGACAGGGTCTACGAGCAGTACTTC.

This chain joins TRBV28 and TRBJ1-2; a possible D gene is TRBD1 (5 bases). With 3 bases removed from V and 3 bases from J, the gap between germline ends came to 14 bases. This CDR3 comprises 15 residues. The germline gives CDR1 MDHEN, CDR2 SYDVKM. This chain's CDR3 is CASSFPPDSHYGYTF. CDR3 in DNA: TGTGCCAGCAGTTTCCCCCCCGACAGCCACTATGGCTACACCTTC.

The chain couples TRBV30 to TRBJ2-3; 8 bases align to TRBD2. Germline CDR1 reads GTSNPN; CDR2 reads SVGIG (reference sequence). The CDR3 is 15 residues long. Losses at the gene ends were 2 bases for V and 2 bases for J; bases not matched to a gene: 6. The CDR3 DNA follows: TGTGCCTGGAGTAAAGGACTAGCACACACAGATACGCAGTATTTT. As protein: CAWSKGLAHTDTQYF. Together with reference TRBV30 and TRBJ2-3, the CDR3 gives the full variable domain: SQTIHQWPATLVQPVGSPLSLECTVEGTSNPNLYWYRQAAGRGLQLLFYSVGIGQISSEVPQNLSASRPQDRQFILSSKKLLLSDSGFYLCAWSKGLAHTDTQYFGPGTRLTVL.

This chain links TRBV5-1 with TRBJ2-2; 10 bases fit TRBD1. The J segment lost 5 bases and the V segment lost 2 bases, leaving 9 bases of the junction unmatched. Germline V gene data show CDR1 as SGHRS and CDR2 as YFSETQ. The CDR3 loop spans 17 amino acids. CDR3 DNA sequence: TGCGCCAGCAGCTTACTTCCGGGACAGGGGTCGACCGGGGAGCTGTTTTTT. Protein product: CASSLLPGQGSTGELFF.

The rearrangement joins TRBV7-9 to TRBJ2-7, with 11 bases aligning to TRBD1. CDR3 size: 17 residues. Losses at the gene ends were 5 bases for V and 2 bases for J; bases not matched to a gene: 11. CDR1 SEHNR and CDR2 FQNEAQ come from the germline V gene (reference sequence). CDR3 loop: CASSPGQGESRTYEQYF. The CDR3 region has the DNA TGTGCCAGCAGCCCGGGACAGGGGGAATCGCGCACCTACGAGCAGTACTTC.